This T cell receptor beta chain originates from a study of T cells after posttransplantation cyclophosphamide. CDR3 size: 14 residues. Per the germline V gene, CDR1 is LNHNV and CDR2 is YYDKDF (reference sequence). Trimming took off 2 bases at V and 1 base at J, with 7 bases between the two ends. Details on this clone: Its target is not known.

The assay was immunoSEQ multiplex PCR, and TCRdb's table has in-frame clones only and misses some. The data contain approximately 28,000 clones, just over 90% of them singletons. The naive gate required viable CD3+CD4+ or CD3+CD8+ cells with CCR7+CD45RA+CD45RO-CD95-CD27+CD28+ phenotype. The study, taken as a whole, reports: Tissue-infiltrating T cells from skin or gut overlapped little with blood T cells.

Sequencing was done on a sample of naive CD4+ T cells sorted from PBMCs. The chain employs TRBV15 and TRBJ2-3, with D possibly TRBD1 on 5 matching bases. The origin of this receptor is a woman in her sixties in good health, CMV-negative, and a related stem cell transplant donor. The DNA of the CDR3 is TGTGCCACCAGCAGAATCAGGGGCACAGATACGCAGTATTTT. Its translation is CATSRIRGTDTQYF.